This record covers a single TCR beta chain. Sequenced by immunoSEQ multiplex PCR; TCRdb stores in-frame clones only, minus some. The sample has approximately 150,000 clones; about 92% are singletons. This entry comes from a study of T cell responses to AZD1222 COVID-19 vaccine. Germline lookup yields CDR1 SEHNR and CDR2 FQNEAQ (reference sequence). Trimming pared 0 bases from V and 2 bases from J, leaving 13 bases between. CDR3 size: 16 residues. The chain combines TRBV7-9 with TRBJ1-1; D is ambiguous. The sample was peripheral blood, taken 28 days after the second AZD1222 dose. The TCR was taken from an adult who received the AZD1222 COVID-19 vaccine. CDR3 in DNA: TGTGCCAGCAGCTTAGCGGGCGCGTGGTTAAACACTGAAGCTTTCTTT. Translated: CASSLAGAWLNTEAFF.